A single sample is the source of the 17 T cell receptor beta chains below, sequenced in a study of Graves' ophthalmopathy and Graves' hyperthyroidism. Using RNA transcripts, the TCR beta CDR3 regions were amplified. HTBI-primed first-round RT-PCR preceded second-round multiplex PCR. One entry per CDR3 protein results from TCRdb running MiXCR on the multiplex PCR reads. The repertoire consists of about 480,000 distinct CDR3 sequences, with approximately 15% occurring once and the leading ten covering 8% to 10%. Sequencing was performed on blood. These TCRs come from a woman aged 25 to 39 with Graves' ophthalmopathy.

The table lists this clonotype with many counts. The CDR3 DNA follows: TGTGCCAGCAGACAGGACAGGCATACCGGGGAGCTGTTTTTT. Translation: CASRQDRHTGELFF. The gene calls are TRBV6-5 and TRBJ2-2; 7 nucleotides align to TRBD1. Germline values: CDR1 MNHEY, CDR2 SVGAGI. The CDR3 is made up of 14 amino acids. Trimming took 6 bases from V and 5 from J; bases not matched to a gene: 6.

This clonotype was detected only once. CDR3 bases: TGTGCCAGCTCCCAGGCGGGGGGACGTAAAGTTCTCCGCTCCTACGAGCAGTACTTC. Its protein product is CASSQAGGRKVLRSYEQYF. V gene TRBV6-2 or TRBV6-3 combines with J gene TRBJ2-7; 8 nucleotides align to TRBD2. Germline values: CDR1 MNHEY, CDR2 SVGEGT. The CDR3 contains 19 residues. The junction had 21 bases not matched to a gene; V was cut back by 8 bases and J by 0 bases.

The sample holds many counts of this clonotype. The CDR3 nucleotides are TGCGCCAGCAGCTCTGGACAGGGTATTTCACCCCTCCACTTT. It translates to CASSSGQGISPLHF. The V gene is TRBV5-1, the J gene TRBJ1-6, with TRBD1 identical over 8 bases. V dropped 3 bases and J dropped 9; count of bases not matched to a gene: 5. This CDR3 contains 14 residues. The V gene's germline CDR1 is SGHRS and CDR2 YFSETQ.

This clonotype was observed at least ten times. This chain uses TRBV2 with TRBJ2-5; the D gene could be TRBD1 or TRBD2 (6 bases each). Germline values: CDR1 SNHLY, CDR2 FYNNEI. V was cut by 7 bases and J by 4 bases, with 13 bases left in between. This CDR3 region has 13 residues. CDR3 loop: CASTRGGGETQYF. DNA for the CDR3: TGTGCCAGCACCAGGGGAGGTGGAGAGACCCAGTACTTC.

This clonotype was seen many times. J is TRBJ1-1 and V is TRBV2, with D possibly being TRBD1 (5 bases). Germline V gene sequence: CDR1 SNHLY, CDR2 FYNNEI. The ends were cut back, 4 bases at V and 2 bases at J, with 8 bases in the middle. The CDR3 runs 13 residues. CDR3 sequence: CASSGQHNTEAFF. CDR3 nucleotides: TGTGCCAGCAGTGGACAGCATAACACTGAAGCTTTCTTT.

Ten or more counts support this clonotype. J is TRBJ2-5 and V is TRBV28; 11 bases are shared with TRBD2. CDR3 length equals 16 residues. Germline trimming cut 5 bases from V and 4 bases from J; bases unmatched to any gene: 9. In germline, CDR1 is MDHEN, CDR2 SYDVKM. The CDR3 spells CASSGMLAGGGETQYF. The CDR3 coding sequence is TGTGCCAGCAGTGGAATGCTAGCGGGGGGAGGAGAGACCCAGTACTTC.

This clonotype has at least ten counts. The chain couples TRBV29-1 to TRBJ1-1; possibly TRBD1 for D (5 bases). Germline CDR1 and CDR2: SQVTM and ANQGSEA. V was clipped by 3 bases and J by 7 bases, with 9 bases between them. The length of the CDR3 is 11 residues. In DNA, the CDR3 is TGCAGCGTTGACGGGGCAGGTGAAGCTTTCTTT. Protein: CSVDGAGEAFF.

This clonotype was recorded many times. The rearrangement links TRBV19 to TRBJ2-7; 9 nucleotides align to TRBD1. With V trimmed by 3 bases and J by 2 bases, 5 bases remained unmatched. The CDR3 runs 15 residues. In germline, CDR1 is LNHDA, CDR2 SQIVND (reference sequence). CDR3 protein: CASSIWWDRAYEQYF. Here the CDR3 DNA reads TGTGCCAGTAGTATTTGGTGGGACAGGGCCTACGAGCAGTACTTC.

This clonotype was recorded many times. This chain connects TRBV27 to TRBJ2-5; D not resolved. The CDR3 is 13 amino acids. Trimming removed 4 bases at V and 2 bases at J, with 8 bases between. The germline CDR1 and CDR2 sequences are MNHEY and SMNVEV (reference sequence). The CDR3 protein is CASSWSVQETQYF. The DNA of the CDR3 is TGTGCCAGCAGTTGGTCGGTGCAAGAGACCCAGTACTTC.

This clonotype showed up just a few times. Mismatch with germline at one junction end may stem from a read error. The V and J genes are TRBV12-3 or TRBV12-4 and TRBJ2-5; D possibly corresponds to TRBD1 (6 bases). This CDR3 contains 13 residues. CDR3: CASSPGVAETKYF. In nucleotides, the CDR3 is TGTGCCAGCAGTCCAGGGGTTGCGGAGACCAAGTACTTC.

This clonotype was seen many times. The V gene is TRBV20-1, the J gene TRBJ2-7, with 7 bases fitting TRBD2. This CDR3 has 15 residues. Germline V lookup: CDR1 DFQATT, CDR2 SNEGSKA (reference sequence). V was pared by 6 bases and J by 4 bases, with 15 bases of the junction left unmatched. Written as DNA, the CDR3 is TGCAGTGCCGCCGGGACTACCGCAGTACAATACGAGCAGTACTTC. Translated: CSAAGTTAVQYEQYF.

A few counts support this clonotype. The V and J genes are TRBV20-1 and TRBJ2-2; 10 bases map to TRBD1. Trimming at V came to 5 bases and at J to 4 bases, leaving 10 bases not matched to a gene. Germline CDR1 reads DFQATT; CDR2 reads SNEGSKA (reference sequence). The CDR3 length is 16 residues. The CDR3 reads CSAPDRGRGLTGELFF. DNA of the CDR3: TGCAGTGCTCCCGACAGGGGGCGCGGGCTCACCGGGGAGCTGTTTTTT.

Many counts were recorded for this clonotype. The V and J genes are TRBV28 and TRBJ1-2; 7 positions match TRBD1. The CDR3 consists of 15 residues. Per germline, CDR1 MDHEN and CDR2 SYDVKM. Unmatched junction bases numbered 8, after V lost 7 bases and J lost 0 bases. The CDR3 protein is CASNRRDRPNYGYTF. CDR3 in DNA: TGTGCCAGCAATCGAAGGGACAGACCTAACTATGGCTACACCTTC.

This clonotype was seen many times. The chain combines TRBV28 with TRBJ1-2; the match to TRBD1 covers 7 bases. The germline gives CDR1 MDHEN, CDR2 SYDVKM. V shed 5 bases and J 6 bases; nucleotides not matched to a gene: 3. This CDR3 is built from 12 residues. Here the CDR3 reads CASSRDRHGYTF. The CDR3 nucleotides read TGTGCCAGCAGTAGGGACAGACATGGCTACACCTTC.

A note on this clonotype: A single base separates this from a much larger clone, so it may be a read error. The V call is TRBV7-6, the J call TRBJ2-2; tentatively, D is TRBD2 (6 bases). This CDR3 is built from 18 residues. Per germline, CDR1 SGHVS and CDR2 FNYEAQ. CDR3 sequence reads: CASSLVGSGVLNIGELFF. The CDR3 DNA is TGTGCCAGCAGCTTAGTGGGGTCGGGGGTTCTGAACATCGGGGAGCTGTTTTTT.

The table lists this clonotype with many counts. The chain has TRBV6-1 and TRBJ1-1; 8 nucleotides match TRBD1. Trimming took 5 bases from V and 4 from J; bases not matched to a gene: 6. Germline V gene data show CDR1 as MNHNS and CDR2 as SASEGT. The CDR3 extends over 14 amino acids. The CDR3 DNA follows: TGTGCCAGCAGTATAACAGGGGGTCGCACTGAAGCTTTCTTT. This sequence encodes CASSITGGRTEAFF.

This clonotype was counted at least ten times. The chain uses TRBV6-1 and TRBJ1-1, with no clear D. Germline V gene lookup returns CDR1 MNHNS and CDR2 SASEGT. CDR3 size: 13 residues. The ends were cut back, 3 bases at V and 5 bases at J, with 10 bases in the middle. CDR3 in DNA: TGTGCCAGCAGTGACCCCCCGAGGACTGAAGCTTTCTTT. Protein product: CASSDPPRTEAFF.